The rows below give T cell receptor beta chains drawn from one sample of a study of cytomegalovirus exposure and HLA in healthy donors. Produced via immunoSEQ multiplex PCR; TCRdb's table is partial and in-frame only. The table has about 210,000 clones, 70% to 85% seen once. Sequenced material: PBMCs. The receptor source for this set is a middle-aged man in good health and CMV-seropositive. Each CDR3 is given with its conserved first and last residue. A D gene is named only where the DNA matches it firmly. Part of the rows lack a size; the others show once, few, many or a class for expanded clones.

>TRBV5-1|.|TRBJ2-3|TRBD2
TGCGCCAGCAGCCAACTAGCGCTAGGGGATACGCAGTATTTT
CASSQLALGDTQYF
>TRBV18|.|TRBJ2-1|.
TGTGCCAGCTCACCAGGGGGGGCTGGGAATGAGCAGTTCTTC
CASSPGGAGNEQFF
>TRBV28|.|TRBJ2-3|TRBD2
TGTGCCAGCAGTTTATGGGCCGGTTTTAGCGGGAGGGCCCATAGCACAGATACGCAGTATTTT
CASSLWAGFSGRAHSTDTQYF
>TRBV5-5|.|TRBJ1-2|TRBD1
TGTGCCAGCAGCTCCCTGGGGGGACCAGGGGGCTATGGCTACACCTTC
CASSSLGGPGGYGYTF
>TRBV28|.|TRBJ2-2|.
TGTGCCACTTACCGCGGGTCGAACACCGGGGAGCTGTTTTTT
CATYRGSNTGELFF
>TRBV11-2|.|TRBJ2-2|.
TGTGCCAGCAGCTTAGATTTGCAAGGGGGCACCGGGGAGCTGTTTTTT
CASSLDLQGGTGELFF
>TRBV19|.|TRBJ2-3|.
TGTGCCAGTAGTATAGCTGGGCAGGGGACAGATACGCAGTATTTT
CASSIAGQGTDTQYF
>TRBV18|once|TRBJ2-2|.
TGTGCCAGCTCACCACCGCAGGGGGGTTCCGGGGAGCTGTTTTTT
CASSPPQGGSGELFF
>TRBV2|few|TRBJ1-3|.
TGTGCCAGCAGGGAATGGTCAGACTCTGGAAACACCATATATTTT
CASREWSDSGNTIYF
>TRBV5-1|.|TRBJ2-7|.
TGCGCCAGCAGCTCAAGTGCGAGGGAACACGAGCAGTACTTC
CASSSSAREHEQYF
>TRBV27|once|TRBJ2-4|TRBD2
TGTGCCAGTTCGCGGGAGATCGGAAACATTCAGTACTTC
CASSREIGNIQYF
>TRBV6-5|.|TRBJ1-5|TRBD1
TGTGCCAGCAGTGACAGGGGTCAGCCCCAGCATTTT
CASSDRGQPQHF
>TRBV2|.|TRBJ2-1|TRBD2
TGTGCCAGCAGCTCCGGGAGGGCCTTGGGTGAGCAGTTCTTC
CASSSGRALGEQFF
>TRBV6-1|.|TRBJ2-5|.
TGTGCCAGCAGTGACGGAGGTCTGAAGACCCAGTACTTC
CASSDGGLKTQYF
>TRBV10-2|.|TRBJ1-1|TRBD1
TGCGCCAGCAGTGATCCAACAGGGGGGAACACTGAAGCTTTCTTT
CASSDPTGGNTEAFF
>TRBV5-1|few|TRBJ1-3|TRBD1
TGCGCCAGCAGCTTCGGGACAGCTGGAAACACCATATATTTT
CASSFGTAGNTIYF
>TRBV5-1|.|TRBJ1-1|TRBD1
TGCGCCAGCAGCCCCGTACAGGGGGGAACTGAAGCTTTCTTT
CASSPVQGGTEAFF
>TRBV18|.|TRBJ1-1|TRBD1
TGTGCCAGCTCACCCGTGTTACAGACAGGGGACACTGAAGCTTTCTTT
CASSPVLQTGDTEAFF
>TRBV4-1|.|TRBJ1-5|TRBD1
TGCGCCAGCAGCCCCTACAGGGGGCCTCATAGCAATCAGCCCCAGCATTTT
CASSPYRGPHSNQPQHF
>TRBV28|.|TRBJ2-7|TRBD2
TGTGCCAGCCGTAGCGGGGCTAATTCCTACGAGCAGTACTTC
CASRSGANSYEQYF
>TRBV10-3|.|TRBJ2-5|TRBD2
TGTGCCATCAGGGTAGCGGGGGGGCAAGAGACCCAGTACTTC
CAIRVAGGQETQYF
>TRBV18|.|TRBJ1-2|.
TGTGCCAGCTCACCAGGGGAGAGAAACTATGGCTACACCTTC
CASSPGERNYGYTF
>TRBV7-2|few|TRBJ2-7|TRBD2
TGTGCCAGCAGCCCCCTCGGCGGGGGGGCCCACGAGCAGTACTTC
CASSPLGGGAHEQYF
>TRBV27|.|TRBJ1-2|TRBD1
TGTGCCAGCAGACCCGACAGGGGCTATGGCTACACCTTC
CASRPDRGYGYTF
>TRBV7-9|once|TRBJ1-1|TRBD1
TGTGCCAGCAGCCCCGGGACAGGGGGCATATTATTGGGGAACACTGAAGCTTTCTTT
CASSPGTGGILLGNTEAFF
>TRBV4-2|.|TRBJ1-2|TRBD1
TGTGCCAGCAGCCAAGATGCAGGGGGCTATGGCTACACCTTC
CASSQDAGGYGYTF
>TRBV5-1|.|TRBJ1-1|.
TGCGCCAGCTCCCTCAGCATACTAGGGACTGAAGCTTTCTTT
CASSLSILGTEAFF
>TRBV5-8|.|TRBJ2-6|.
TGTGCCAGCAACCGGGGTACACCGAGGGTCTCTGGGGCCAACGTCCTGACTTTC
CASNRGTPRVSGANVLTF
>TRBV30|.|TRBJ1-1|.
TGTGCCCGCGGCCCAGGGCCCCTGAACACTGAAGCTTTCTTT
CARGPGPLNTEAFF
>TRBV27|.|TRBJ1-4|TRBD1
TGTGCCAGCAGCCCTACTGGGACAGGACTGTTTTTT
CASSPTGTGLFF
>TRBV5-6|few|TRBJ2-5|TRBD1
TGTGCCAGGACAGGGGGGGCTGGTTGTCACTTC
CARTGGAGCHF
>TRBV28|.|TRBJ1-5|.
TGTGCCAGCAGTCCAGGACAGAGCAATCAGCCCCAGCATTTT
CASSPGQSNQPQHF